This T cell receptor beta chain was recovered during a study of OX40 agonist ivuxolimab in advanced cancers. Method: immunoSEQ multiplex PCR; TCRdb's copy keeps in-frame clones and lacks some. The profile shows about 83,000 clones, approximately 84% of them singletons. V lost 3 bases to trimming and J lost 3 bases, with 2 bases between them. This CDR3 is built from 11 residues. Germline V CDR1 and CDR2: SGHNT, YENEEA. The input for sequencing was CD4+ or CD8+ T cells sorted from blood, taken in a trial of the OX40 agonist ivuxolimab. The chain joins TRBV11-3 to TRBJ2-5; no definite D call. This TCR derives from an adult with an advanced solid tumor such as melanoma, head and neck, liver or kidney cancer. Here the CDR3 DNA reads TGTGCCAGCAGCTTTAAAGAGACCCAGTACTTC. This encodes CASSFKETQYF.